A single sample is the source of the 5 T cell receptor beta chains below, sequenced in a study of shared clonotypes between healthy human individuals. Some clones are missing from TCRdb's copy, which holds only in-frame ones; the method was immunoSEQ multiplex PCR. The data hold a few million clones, with 90% to 95% observed a single time. The sample was naive CD4+ T cells from PBMCs. Subset indicated: CD45RA+ positively selected. The receptors stem from a young man in good health. Some clones in this sample may be carry-over from other donors' samples.

This clone was seen just once. The rearrangement links TRBV6-1 to TRBJ2-1, with 8 nucleotides matching TRBD1. With V trimmed by 5 bases and J by 9 bases, 12 bases remained unmatched. Germline assignment: CDR1 MNHNS and CDR2 SASEGT. CDR3 length: 15 residues. The CDR3 region is CASSLPGQDHGEQFF. CDR3 coding DNA: TGTGCCAGCAGTCTCCCGGGACAGGACCACGGTGAGCAGTTCTTC.

J is TRBJ2-1 and V is TRBV7-6; no reliable D call. With 1 base removed from V and 6 bases from J, the gap between germline ends came to 10 bases. Looked up from germline, CDR1 is SGHVS and CDR2 is FNYEAQ. CDR3 length: 14 amino acids. The CDR3 reads CASSLVSESNEQFF. The CDR3 DNA follows: TGTGCCAGCAGCTTAGTCAGTGAGAGCAATGAGCAGTTCTTC.

The rearrangement joins TRBV2 to TRBJ2-2, with 8 bases matching TRBD2. The trim removed 3 bases at V and 4 bases at J, leaving 7 bases unmatched. In germline, CDR1 is SNHLY, CDR2 FYNNEI. This CDR3 region has 16 residues. The CDR3 loop is CASSDFAGGSTGELFF. CDR3 sequence (DNA): TGTGCCAGCAGTGATTTTGCGGGAGGATCCACCGGGGAGCTGTTTTTT.

The chain links TRBV5-1 to TRBJ2-1, with D perhaps matching TRBD1 (6 bases). Trimming removed 0 bases from V and 7 bases from J, with 8 bases in between. The CDR3 spans 13 residues. Germline CDR1 is SGHRS and CDR2 is YFSETQ. In nucleotides, the CDR3 is TGCGCCAGCAGCTTGGTACAGGGAAATGAGCAGTTCTTC. Translation gives CASSLVQGNEQFF.

As for this clone: In the same sample, other DNA sequences code for this CDR3. This chain joins TRBV5-1 and TRBJ2-7; 8 positions match TRBD1. Trimming took 3 bases from V and 1 from J; bases not matched to a gene: 3. Germline CDR1 SGHRS, CDR2 YFSETQ. CDR3 size: 14 residues. CDR3 loop: CASSSGGGSYEQYF. The CDR3, as DNA: TGCGCCAGCAGCTCAGGGGGCGGATCCTACGAGCAGTACTTC.